Below, one T cell receptor beta chain is given with its context. The CDR3 loop spans 21 amino acids. In germline, CDR1 is SGHVS, CDR2 FNYEAQ. Trimming cost V 3 bases and J 0 bases; bases outside gene matches: 16. Measured with immunoSEQ multiplex PCR; TCRdb has only the in-frame clones, and not every one. The table records 50,000 to 70,000 clones, 90% to 95% of them present only once. This sample was included in a study of T cell changes during pregnancy in multiple sclerosis. This TCR derives from a female donor with multiple sclerosis, enrolled in a pregnancy study. The sample here was peripheral blood, taken in the first trimester of pregnancy. V and J are TRBV7-6 and TRBJ2-5; TRBD2 aligns across 13 bases. The CDR3 sequence: CASSFRPTSGGPPSHQETQYF. CDR3 nucleotide sequence: TGTGCCAGCAGCTTCCGTCCGACTAGCGGGGGGCCCCCGAGTCACCAAGAGACCCAGTACTTC. Supplemented by reference TRBV7-6 and TRBJ2-5, the full variable domain reads GAGVSQSPRYKVTKRGQDVALRCDPISGHVSLYWYRQALGQGPEFLTYFNYEAQQDKSGLPNDRFSAERPEGSISTLTIQRTEQRDSAMYRCASSFRPTSGGPPSHQETQYFGPGTRLLVL.